This is a list of T cell receptor beta chains from one sample in a study of T cells in Graves' hyperthyroidism and ophthalmopathy. A single record per CDR3 protein comes from TCRdb applying MiXCR to the multiplex PCR reads. The table includes roughly 500,000 distinct CDR3 sequences, around 50% detected once. The specimen sequenced was peripheral blood or thyroid tissue (not recorded which). These receptors were taken from an adult woman with Graves' disease, either hyperthyroidism or ophthalmopathy (not recorded which). Both conserved end residues are part of each CDR3. Each record gives: CDR3 length, V gene, clone size, D gene, J gene, CDR3 protein, CDR3 DNA. A D gene is named only where the DNA matches it firmly. Clone sizes are given selectively: once, few, many, or a class where the clone is expanded.

13	TRBV5-1	few	-	TRBJ2-7	CASSLNIPYEQYF	TGCGCCAGCAGCTTGAACATACCCTACGAGCAGTACTTC
14	TRBV10-3	-	TRBD1	TRBJ2-5	CASSTGTVSETQYF	TGTGCCAGCAGCACCGGGACAGTAAGTGAGACCCAGTACTTC
15	TRBV6-5	-	TRBD2	TRBJ2-7	CASSRTSGSSYEQYF	TGTGCCAGCAGCCGAACTAGCGGGAGTTCCTACGAGCAGTACTTC
14	TRBV10-3	-	-	TRBJ1-2	CAISDRDTGYGYTF	TGTGCCATCAGTGATCGGGACACTGGCTATGGCTACACCTTC
15	TRBV20-1	-	-	TRBJ1-2	CSARANTSGDDGYTF	TGCAGTGCTAGAGCCAACACTTCCGGGGACGATGGCTACACCTTC
16	TRBV7-6	-	-	TRBJ1-3	CASSLTGRVSGNTIYF	TGTGCCAGCAGCTTAACCGGACGGGTCTCTGGAAACACCATATATTTT
16	TRBV7-6	many	-	TRBJ2-2	CASSLGSHANTGELFF	TGTGCCAGCAGCTTGGGTTCCCACGCGAACACCGGGGAGCTGTTTTTT
15	TRBV7-6	-	-	TRBJ1-2	CASSLEGTANYGYTF	TGTGCCAGCAGCTTAGAGGGTACAGCTAACTATGGCTACACCTTC
15	TRBV2	-	TRBD1	TRBJ1-5	CASRENRGSSQPQHF	TGTGCCAGCAGAGAAAACAGGGGGTCGAGTCAGCCCCAGCATTTT
15	TRBV7-9	-	TRBD1	TRBJ2-7	CASSLSTGGRDEQYF	TGTGCCAGCAGTTTATCGACAGGGGGAAGGGACGAGCAGTACTTC
14	TRBV12-3/TRBV12-4	once	TRBD2	TRBJ2-2	CASRIAGGAGELFF	TGTGCCAGCAGGATTGCGGGGGGAGCCGGGGAGCTGTTTTTT
14	TRBV6-5	-	-	TRBJ2-7	CASSYAQIIHEQYF	TGTGCCAGCAGTTACGCTCAGATTATCCACGAGCAGTACTTC
12	TRBV11-1	many	-	TRBJ2-5	CASSFRGETQYF	TGTGCCAGCAGCTTTAGGGGAGAGACCCAGTACTTC
14	TRBV15	few	-	TRBJ2-5	CATSRDWGKETQYF	TGTGCCACCAGCAGAGATTGGGGGAAAGAGACCCAGTACTTC
16	TRBV9	-	-	TRBJ2-3	CASSGTGRPGTDTQYF	TGTGCCAGCAGCGGCACAGGGAGACCCGGCACAGATACGCAGTATTTT
14	TRBV7-9	-	-	TRBJ2-7	CASSNSRGAYEQYF	TGTGCCAGCAGTAATTCAAGGGGTGCCTACGAGCAGTACTTC
14	TRBV10-3	-	-	TRBJ1-1	CAIRAPSGNTEAFF	TGTGCCATCAGGGCACCTAGCGGGAACACTGAAGCTTTCTTT